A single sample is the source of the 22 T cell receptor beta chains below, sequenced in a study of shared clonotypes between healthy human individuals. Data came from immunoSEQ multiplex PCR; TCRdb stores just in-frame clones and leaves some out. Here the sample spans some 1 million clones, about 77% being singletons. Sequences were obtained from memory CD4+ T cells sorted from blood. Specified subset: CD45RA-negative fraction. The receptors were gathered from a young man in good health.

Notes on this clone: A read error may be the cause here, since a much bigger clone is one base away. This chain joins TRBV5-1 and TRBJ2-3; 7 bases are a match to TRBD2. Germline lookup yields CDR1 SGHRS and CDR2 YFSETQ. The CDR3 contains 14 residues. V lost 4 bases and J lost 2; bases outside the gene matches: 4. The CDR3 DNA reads TGCGCCAGCAGCCCCGGGACTAACACAGATACGCAGTATTTT. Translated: CASSPGTNTDTQYF. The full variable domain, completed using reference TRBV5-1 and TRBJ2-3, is KAGVTQTPRYLIKTRGQQVTLSCSPISGHRSVSWYQQTPGQGLQFLFEYFSETQRNKGNFPGRFSGRQFSNSRSEMNVSTLELGDSALYLCASSPGTNTDTQYFGPGTRLTVL.

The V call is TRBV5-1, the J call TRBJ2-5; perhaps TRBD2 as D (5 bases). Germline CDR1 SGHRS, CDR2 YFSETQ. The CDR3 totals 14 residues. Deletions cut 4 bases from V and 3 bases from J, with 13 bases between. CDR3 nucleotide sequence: TGCGCCAGCAGCCCTCGAGGGAATGAAGAGACCCAGTACTTC. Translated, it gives CASSPRGNEETQYF.

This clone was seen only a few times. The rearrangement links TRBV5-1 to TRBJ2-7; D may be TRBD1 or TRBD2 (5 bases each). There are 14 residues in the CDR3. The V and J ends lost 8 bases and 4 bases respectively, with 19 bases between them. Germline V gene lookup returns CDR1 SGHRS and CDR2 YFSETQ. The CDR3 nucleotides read TGCGCCAGTAAAACGGGGACCCAAGCTTACGAGCAGTACTTC. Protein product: CASKTGTQAYEQYF.

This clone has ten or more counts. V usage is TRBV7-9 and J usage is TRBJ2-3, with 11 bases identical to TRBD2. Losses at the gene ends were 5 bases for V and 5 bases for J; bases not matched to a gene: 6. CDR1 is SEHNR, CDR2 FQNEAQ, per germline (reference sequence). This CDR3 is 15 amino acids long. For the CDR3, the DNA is TGTGCCAGCAGCCGTAGCGGGAGGGATATAGATACGCAGTATTTT. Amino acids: CASSRSGRDIDTQYF.

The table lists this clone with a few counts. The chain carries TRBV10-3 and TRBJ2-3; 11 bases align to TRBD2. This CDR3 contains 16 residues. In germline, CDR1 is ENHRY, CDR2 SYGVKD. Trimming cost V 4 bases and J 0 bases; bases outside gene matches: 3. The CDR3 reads CAISVTSGASTDTQYF. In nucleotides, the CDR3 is TGTGCCATCAGTGTGACTAGCGGGGCAAGCACAGATACGCAGTATTTT.

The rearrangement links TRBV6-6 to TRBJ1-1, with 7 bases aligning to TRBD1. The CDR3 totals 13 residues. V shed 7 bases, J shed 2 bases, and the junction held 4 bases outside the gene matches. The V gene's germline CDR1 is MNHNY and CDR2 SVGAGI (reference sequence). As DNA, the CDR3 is TGTGCCAGCACCAAGGGGGCAAACACTGAAGCTTTCTTT. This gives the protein CASTKGANTEAFF.

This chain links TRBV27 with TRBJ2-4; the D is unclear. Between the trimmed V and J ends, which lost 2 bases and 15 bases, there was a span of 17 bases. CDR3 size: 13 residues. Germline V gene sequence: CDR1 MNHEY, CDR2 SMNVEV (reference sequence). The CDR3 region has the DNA TGTGCCAGCAGTTTAGGGCGGTACAGCCCACCGTACTTC. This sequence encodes CASSLGRYSPPYF.

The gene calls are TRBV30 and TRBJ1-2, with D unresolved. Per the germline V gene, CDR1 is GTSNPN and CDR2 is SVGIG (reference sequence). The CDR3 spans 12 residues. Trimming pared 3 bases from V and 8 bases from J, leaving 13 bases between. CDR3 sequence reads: CAWREGGYGYTF. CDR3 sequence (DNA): TGTGCCTGGAGGGAGGGAGGGTACGGCTACACCTTC.

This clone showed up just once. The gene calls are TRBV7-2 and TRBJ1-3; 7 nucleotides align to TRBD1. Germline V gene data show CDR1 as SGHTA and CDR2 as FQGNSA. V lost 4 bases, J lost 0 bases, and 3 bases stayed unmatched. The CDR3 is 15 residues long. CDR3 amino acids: CASSSGQYSGNTIYF. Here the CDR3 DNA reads TGTGCCAGCAGCTCGGGACAGTACTCTGGAAACACCATATATTTT.

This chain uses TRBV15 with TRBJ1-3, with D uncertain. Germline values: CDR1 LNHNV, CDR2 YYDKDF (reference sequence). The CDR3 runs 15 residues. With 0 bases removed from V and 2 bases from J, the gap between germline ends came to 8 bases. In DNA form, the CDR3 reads TGTGCCACCAGCAGAGATCTAGGAGCTGGAAACACCATATATTTT. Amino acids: CATSRDLGAGNTIYF. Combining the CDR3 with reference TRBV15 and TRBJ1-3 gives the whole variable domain DAMVIQNPRYQVTQFGKPVTLSCSQTLNHNVMYWYQQKSSQAPKLLFHYYDKDFNNEADTPDNFQSRRPNTSFCFLDIRSPGLGDTAMYLCATSRDLGAGNTIYFGEGSWLTVV.

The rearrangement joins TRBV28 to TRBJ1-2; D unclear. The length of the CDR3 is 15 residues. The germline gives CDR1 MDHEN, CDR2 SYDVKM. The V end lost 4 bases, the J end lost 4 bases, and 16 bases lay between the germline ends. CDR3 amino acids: CASSSPGEDGYGYTF. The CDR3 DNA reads TGTGCCAGCAGTTCCCCCGGGGAAGACGGCTATGGCTACACCTTC.

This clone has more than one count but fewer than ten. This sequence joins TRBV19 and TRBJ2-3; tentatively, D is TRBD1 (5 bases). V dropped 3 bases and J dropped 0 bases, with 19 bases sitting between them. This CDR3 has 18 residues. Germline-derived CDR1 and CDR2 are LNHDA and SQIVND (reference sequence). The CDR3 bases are TGTGCCAGTAGTATTGGCCGTAGCAGGGTGACTAGCACAGATACGCAGTATTTT. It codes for CASSIGRSRVTSTDTQYF.

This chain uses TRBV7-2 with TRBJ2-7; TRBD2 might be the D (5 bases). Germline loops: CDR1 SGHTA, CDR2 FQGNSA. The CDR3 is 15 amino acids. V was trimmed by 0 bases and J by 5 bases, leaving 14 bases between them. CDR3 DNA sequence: TGTGCCAGCAGCTTAGCTCCTAGCCCCCCTCACGAGCAGTACTTC. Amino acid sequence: CASSLAPSPPHEQYF.

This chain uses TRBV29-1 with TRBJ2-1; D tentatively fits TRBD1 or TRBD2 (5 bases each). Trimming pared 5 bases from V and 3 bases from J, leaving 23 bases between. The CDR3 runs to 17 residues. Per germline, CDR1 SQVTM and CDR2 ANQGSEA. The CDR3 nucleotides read TGCAGCGTTACGGGCCAGGGAGTCCAGAGTCGCTACAATGAGCAGTTCTTC. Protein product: CSVTGQGVQSRYNEQFF.

In DNA form, the CDR3 reads TGTGCCAGCAGCCGTACTTATAGCGGGGGGTCCTACAATGAGCAGTTCTTC. It encodes CASSRTYSGGSYNEQFF. The chain has TRBV5-6 and TRBJ2-1; 10 bases map to TRBD2. The CDR3 length is 17 residues. Losses at the gene ends were 4 bases for V and 1 base for J; bases not matched to a gene: 8. Per germline, CDR1 SGHDT and CDR2 YYEEEE.

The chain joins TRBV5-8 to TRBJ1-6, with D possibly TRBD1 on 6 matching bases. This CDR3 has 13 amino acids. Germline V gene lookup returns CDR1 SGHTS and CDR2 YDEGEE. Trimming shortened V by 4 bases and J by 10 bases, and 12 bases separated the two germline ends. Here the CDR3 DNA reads TGTGCCAGCAGCACCGGACAGAACTCACCCCTCCACTTT. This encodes CASSTGQNSPLHF. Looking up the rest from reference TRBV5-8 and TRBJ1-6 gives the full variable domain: EAGVTQSPTHLIKTRGQQATLRCSPISGHTSVYWYQQALGLGLQFLLWYDEGEERNRGNFPPRFSGRQFPNYSSELNVNALELEDSALYLCASSTGQNSPLHFGNGTRLTVT.

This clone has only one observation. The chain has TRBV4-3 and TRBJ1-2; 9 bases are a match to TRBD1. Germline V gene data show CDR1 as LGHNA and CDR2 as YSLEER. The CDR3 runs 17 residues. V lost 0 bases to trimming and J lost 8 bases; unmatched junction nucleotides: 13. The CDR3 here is CASSQDRAGQGPGGYTF. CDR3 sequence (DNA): TGCGCCAGCAGCCAAGACCGGGCGGGACAGGGCCCCGGGGGCTACACCTTC.

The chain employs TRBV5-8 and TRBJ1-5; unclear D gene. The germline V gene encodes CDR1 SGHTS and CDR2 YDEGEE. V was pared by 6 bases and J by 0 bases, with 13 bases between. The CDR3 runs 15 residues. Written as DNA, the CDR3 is TGTGCCAGCACCCTCTGGGGAGATAGCAATCAGCCCCAGCATTTT. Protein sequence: CASTLWGDSNQPQHF. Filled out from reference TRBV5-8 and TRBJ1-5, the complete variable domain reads EAGVTQSPTHLIKTRGQQATLRCSPISGHTSVYWYQQALGLGLQFLLWYDEGEERNRGNFPPRFSGRQFPNYSSELNVNALELEDSALYLCASTLWGDSNQPQHFGDGTRLSIL.

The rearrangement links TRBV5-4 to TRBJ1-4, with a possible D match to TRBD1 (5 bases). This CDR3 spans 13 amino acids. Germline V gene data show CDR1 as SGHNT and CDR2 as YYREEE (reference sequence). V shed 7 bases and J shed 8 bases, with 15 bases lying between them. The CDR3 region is CASASGRGEKLFF. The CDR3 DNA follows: TGTGCCAGCGCCTCAGGGAGAGGGGAAAAACTGTTTTTT.

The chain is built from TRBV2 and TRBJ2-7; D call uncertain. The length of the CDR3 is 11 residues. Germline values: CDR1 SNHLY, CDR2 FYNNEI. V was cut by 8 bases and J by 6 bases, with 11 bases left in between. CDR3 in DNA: TGTGCCAGCGGGTCAGGTATCGAGCAGTACTTC. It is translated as CASGSGIEQYF.

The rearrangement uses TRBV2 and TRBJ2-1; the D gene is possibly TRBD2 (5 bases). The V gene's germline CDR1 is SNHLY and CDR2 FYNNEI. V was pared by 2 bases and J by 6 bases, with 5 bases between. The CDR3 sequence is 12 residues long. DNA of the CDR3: TGTGCCAGCAGTGAACGGGGCAATGAGCAGTTCTTC. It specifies CASSERGNEQFF. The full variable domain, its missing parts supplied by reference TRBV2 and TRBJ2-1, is EPEVTQTPSHQVTQMGQEVILRCVPISNHLYFYWYRQILGQKVEFLVSFYNNEISEKSEIFDDQFSVERPDGSNFTLKIRSTKLEDSAMYFCASSERGNEQFFGPGTRLTVL.

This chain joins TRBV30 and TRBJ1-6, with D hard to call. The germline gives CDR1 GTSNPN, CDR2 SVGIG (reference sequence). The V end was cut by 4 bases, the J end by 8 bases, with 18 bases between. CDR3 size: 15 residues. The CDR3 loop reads CAWTLGRSPDSPLHF. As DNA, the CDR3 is TGTGCCTGGACTTTGGGCCGATCCCCCGATTCACCCCTCCACTTT.